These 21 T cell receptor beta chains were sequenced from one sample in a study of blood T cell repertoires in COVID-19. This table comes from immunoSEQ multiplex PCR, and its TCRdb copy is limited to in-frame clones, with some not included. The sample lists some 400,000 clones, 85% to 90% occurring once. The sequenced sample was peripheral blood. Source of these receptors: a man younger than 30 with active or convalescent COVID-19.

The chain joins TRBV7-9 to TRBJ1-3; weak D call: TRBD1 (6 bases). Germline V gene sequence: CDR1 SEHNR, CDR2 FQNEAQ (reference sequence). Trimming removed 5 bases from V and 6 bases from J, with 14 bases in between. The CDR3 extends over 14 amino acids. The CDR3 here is CASSPRGGANTIYF. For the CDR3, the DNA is TGTGCCAGCAGCCCCAGAGGGGGAGCAAACACCATATATTTT.

The CDR3 DNA reads TGTGCCAGCAGTCTAAGCGACAGCTACACCATATATTTT. Amino acids: CASSLSDSYTIYF. This chain uses TRBV6-6 with TRBJ1-3; TRBD1 is a possible D gene (5 bases). The V and J ends lost 5 bases and 8 bases respectively, with 13 bases between them. CDR3 length: 13 amino acids. Per germline, CDR1 MNHNY and CDR2 SVGAGI (reference sequence).

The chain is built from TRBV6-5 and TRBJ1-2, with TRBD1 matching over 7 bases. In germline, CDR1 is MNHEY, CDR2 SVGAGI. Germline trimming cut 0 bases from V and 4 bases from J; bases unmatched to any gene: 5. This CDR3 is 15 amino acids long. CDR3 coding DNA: TGTGCCAGCAGTTACTCGCGGGACAGCTTCTATGGCTACACCTTC. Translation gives CASSYSRDSFYGYTF.

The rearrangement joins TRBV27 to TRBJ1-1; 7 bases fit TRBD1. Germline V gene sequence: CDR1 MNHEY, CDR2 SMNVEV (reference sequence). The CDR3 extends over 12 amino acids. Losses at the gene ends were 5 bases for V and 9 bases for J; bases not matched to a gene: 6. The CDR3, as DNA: TGTGCCAGCAGTCCAAGACAGGGTAAAGCTTTCTTT. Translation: CASSPRQGKAFF.

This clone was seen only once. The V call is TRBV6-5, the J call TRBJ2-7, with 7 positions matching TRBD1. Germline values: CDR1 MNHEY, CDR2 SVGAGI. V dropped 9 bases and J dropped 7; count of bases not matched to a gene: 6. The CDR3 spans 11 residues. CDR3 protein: CASKTGVEQYF. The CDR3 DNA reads TGTGCCAGTAAAACAGGGGTTGAGCAGTACTTC.

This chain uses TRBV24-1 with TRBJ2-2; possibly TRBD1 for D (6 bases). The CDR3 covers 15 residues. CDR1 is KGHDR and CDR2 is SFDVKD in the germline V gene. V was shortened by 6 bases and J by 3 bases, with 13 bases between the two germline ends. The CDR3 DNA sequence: TGTGCCACCAGTACCTGGGACAAGGACACCGGGGAGCTGTTTTTT. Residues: CATSTWDKDTGELFF.

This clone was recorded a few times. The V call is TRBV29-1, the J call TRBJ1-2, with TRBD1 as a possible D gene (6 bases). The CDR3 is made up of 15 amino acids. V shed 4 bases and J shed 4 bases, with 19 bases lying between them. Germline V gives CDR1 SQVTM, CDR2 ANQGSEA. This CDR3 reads CSVAQGGGEFYGYTF. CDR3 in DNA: TGCAGCGTTGCACAGGGAGGGGGTGAGTTCTATGGCTACACCTTC.

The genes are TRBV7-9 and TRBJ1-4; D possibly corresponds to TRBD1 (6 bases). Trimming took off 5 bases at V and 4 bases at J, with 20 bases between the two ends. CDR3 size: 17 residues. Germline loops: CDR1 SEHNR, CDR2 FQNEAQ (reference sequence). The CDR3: CASSATGNPNLNEKLFF. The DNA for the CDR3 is TGTGCCAGCAGCGCGACAGGCAACCCCAACCTTAATGAAAAACTGTTTTTT.

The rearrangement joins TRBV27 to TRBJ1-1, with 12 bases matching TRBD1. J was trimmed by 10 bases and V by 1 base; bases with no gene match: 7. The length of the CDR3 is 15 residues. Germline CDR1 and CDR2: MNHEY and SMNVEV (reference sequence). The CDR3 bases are TGTGCCAGCAGTTTATGGGGACAGGGGGCAGCTCCAGCTTTCTTT. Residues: CASSLWGQGAAPAFF.

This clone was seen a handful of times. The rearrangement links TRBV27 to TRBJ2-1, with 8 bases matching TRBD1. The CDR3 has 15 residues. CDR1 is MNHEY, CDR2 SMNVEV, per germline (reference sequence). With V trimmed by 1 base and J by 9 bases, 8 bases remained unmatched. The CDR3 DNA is TGTGCCAGCAGTTTATTGGCAGGGGGCAACGGTGAGCAGTTCTTC. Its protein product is CASSLLAGGNGEQFF.

The CDR3 here is CASSIGLIERGETQYF. CDR3 nucleotide sequence: TGTGCCAGTAGTATCGGGTTGATCGAGCGGGGAGAGACCCAGTACTTC. J is TRBJ2-5 and V is TRBV19; 7 bases are a match to TRBD2. This CDR3 has 16 amino acids. Looked up from germline, CDR1 is LNHDA and CDR2 is SQIVND (reference sequence). The V segment lost 3 bases and the J segment 4 bases; nucleotides outside the gene matches: 11. The variable domain in full, completed from reference TRBV19 and TRBJ2-5, reads DGGITQSPKYLFRKEGQNVTLSCEQNLNHDAMYWYRQDPGQGLRLIYYSQIVNDFQKGDIAEGYSVSREKKESFPLTVTSAQKNPTAFYLCASSIGLIERGETQYFGPGTRLLVL.

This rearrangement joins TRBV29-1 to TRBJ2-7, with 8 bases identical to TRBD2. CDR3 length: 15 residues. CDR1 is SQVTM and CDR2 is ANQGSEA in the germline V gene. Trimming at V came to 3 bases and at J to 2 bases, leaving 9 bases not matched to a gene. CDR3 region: CSVEVSGSGTYEQYF. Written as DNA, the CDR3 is TGCAGCGTTGAGGTCAGCGGGAGTGGTACCTACGAGCAGTACTTC.

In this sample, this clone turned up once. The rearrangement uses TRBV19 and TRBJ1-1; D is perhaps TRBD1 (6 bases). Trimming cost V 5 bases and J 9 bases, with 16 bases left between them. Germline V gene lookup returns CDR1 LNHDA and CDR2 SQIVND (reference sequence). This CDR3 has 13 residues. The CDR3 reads CASSSDSKAQAFF. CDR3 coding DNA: TGTGCCAGTAGTTCGGACAGTAAAGCTCAAGCTTTCTTT.

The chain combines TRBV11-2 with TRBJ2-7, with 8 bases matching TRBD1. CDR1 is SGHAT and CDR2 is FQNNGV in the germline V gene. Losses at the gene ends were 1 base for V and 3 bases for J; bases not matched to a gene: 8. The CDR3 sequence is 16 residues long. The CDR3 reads CASSLGQGADYYEQYF. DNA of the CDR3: TGTGCCAGCAGCTTAGGGCAGGGGGCCGACTACTACGAGCAGTACTTC.

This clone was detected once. CDR3 region: CASSPTGTVDEKLFF. For the CDR3, the DNA is TGTGCCAGCAGCCCTACCGGGACAGTCGATGAAAAACTGTTTTTT. This chain connects TRBV3-1 (or the pseudogene TRBV3-2) to TRBJ1-4; 7 bases agree with TRBD1. With V trimmed by 4 bases and J by 6 bases, 8 bases remained unmatched. CDR3 length equals 15 residues. CDR1 is LGHDT, CDR2 YNNKEL, per germline (reference sequence).

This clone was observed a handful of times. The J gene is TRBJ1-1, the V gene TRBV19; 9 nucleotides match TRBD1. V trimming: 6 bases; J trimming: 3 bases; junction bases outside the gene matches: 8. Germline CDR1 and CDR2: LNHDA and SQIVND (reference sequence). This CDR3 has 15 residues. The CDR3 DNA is TGTGCCAGTAGCCCCCGGGACAGGGTGGACACTGAAGCTTTCTTT. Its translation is CASSPRDRVDTEAFF.

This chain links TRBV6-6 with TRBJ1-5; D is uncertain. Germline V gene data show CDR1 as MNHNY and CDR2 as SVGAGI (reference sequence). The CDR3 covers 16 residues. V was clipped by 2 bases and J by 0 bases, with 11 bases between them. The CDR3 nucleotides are TGTGCCAGCAGTTACCGGGGAGCTGATAGCAATCAGCCCCAGCATTTT. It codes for CASSYRGADSNQPQHF.

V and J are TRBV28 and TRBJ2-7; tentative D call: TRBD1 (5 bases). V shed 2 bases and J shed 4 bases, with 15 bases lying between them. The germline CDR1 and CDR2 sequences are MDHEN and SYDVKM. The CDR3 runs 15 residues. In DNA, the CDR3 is TGTGCCAGCAGTTTAAGGGGTGGCATCCCTTACGAGCAGTACTTC. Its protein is CASSLRGGIPYEQYF.

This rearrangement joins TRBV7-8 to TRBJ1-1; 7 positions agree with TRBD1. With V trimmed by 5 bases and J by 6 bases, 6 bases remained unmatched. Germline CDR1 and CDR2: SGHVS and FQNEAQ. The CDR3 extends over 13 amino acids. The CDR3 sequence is CASSRQGRAEAFF. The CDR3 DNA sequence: TGTGCCAGCAGCCGACAGGGAAGAGCTGAAGCTTTCTTT.

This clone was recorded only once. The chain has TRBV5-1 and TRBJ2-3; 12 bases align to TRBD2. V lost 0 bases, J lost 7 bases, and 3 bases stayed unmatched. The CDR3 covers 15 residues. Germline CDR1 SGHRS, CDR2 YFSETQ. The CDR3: CASSLAGLAGNTQYF. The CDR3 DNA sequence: TGCGCCAGCAGCTTGGCAGGACTAGCGGGAAATACGCAGTATTTT.

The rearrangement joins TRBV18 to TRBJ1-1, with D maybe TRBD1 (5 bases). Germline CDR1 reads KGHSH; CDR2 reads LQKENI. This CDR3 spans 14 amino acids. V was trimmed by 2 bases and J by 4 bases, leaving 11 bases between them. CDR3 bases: TGTGCCAGCTCACCAGGACATCCGGCCACTGAAGCTTTCTTT. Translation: CASSPGHPATEAFF. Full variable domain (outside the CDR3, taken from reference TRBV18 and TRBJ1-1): NAGVMQNPRHLVRRRGQEARLRCSPMKGHSHVYWYRQLPEEGLKFMVYLQKENIIDESGMPKERFSAEFPKEGPSILRIQQVVRGDSAAYFCASSPGHPATEAFFGQGTRLTVV.